There are a few counts of the clone carrying this T cell receptor (beta chain). Its antigen is not identified. The PCR contained 60 Vbeta and 13 Jbeta primers. TCRdb keeps only in-frame clones here, not all; method: immunoSEQ multiplex PCR. Of 63,000 or so clones listed, around 80% are singletons. The V gene lost 4 bases and the J gene lost 0 bases, with 11 bases spanning the gap. There are 15 residues in the CDR3. Germline CDR1 is SGHRS and CDR2 is YFSETQ. The sample belongs to a study of cytomegalovirus exposure and HLA in healthy donors. Study-wide results and limits: Associated with cytomegalovirus, according to the listing, were 164 TCR beta chains.

The specimen was PBMCs. The TCR was taken from a woman aged 25-40 years in good health and CMV-seropositive. This sequence joins TRBV5-1 and TRBJ1-3; D is possibly TRBD1 (6 bases). The CDR3 DNA is TGCGCCAGCAGCCAAATGGGGGCCTCTGGAAACACCATATATTTT. Its protein is CASSQMGASGNTIYF. Variable domain in full (rest from reference TRBV5-1 and TRBJ1-3): KAGVTQTPRYLIKTRGQQVTLSCSPISGHRSVSWYQQTPGQGLQFLFEYFSETQRNKGNFPGRFSGRQFSNSRSEMNVSTLELGDSALYLCASSQMGASGNTIYFGEGSWLTVV.